Listed below are T cell receptor beta chains from one sample, sequenced in a study of shared clonotypes between healthy human individuals. The method was immunoSEQ multiplex PCR; TCRdb's version includes in-frame clones alone and lacks a portion of them. The sample shows some 660,000 clones, 55% to 85% of them seen only once. Sequenced input: memory CD4+ T cells sorted from blood. These receptors came from a woman in her 30s in good health. Both conserved end residues are part of each CDR3.

j_call | v_call | cdr3_aa
TRBJ2-5 | TRBV27 | CASSKGAGLAGLQGETQYF
TRBJ2-7 | TRBV28 | CASSLYRGAYEQYF
TRBJ1-3 | TRBV6-1 | CASIAAGNTIYF
TRBJ2-5 | TRBV30 | CAWSTLAGVGETQYF
TRBJ2-7 | TRBV6-5 | CASRIEGEGPYEQYF
TRBJ2-3 | TRBV5-1 | CASRLAGPTDTQYF
TRBJ2-3 | TRBV7-6 | CASSLSATSSTDTQYF
TRBJ1-5 | TRBV2 | CASMRQSNQPQHF
TRBJ2-7 | TRBV2 | CASAYQSSSYEQYF
TRBJ1-5 | TRBV5-8 | CASSRQGSTQHF
TRBJ1-1 | TRBV19 | CASSIVNRGERTEAFF
TRBJ2-6 | TRBV19 | CASSIVLSSGANVLTF
TRBJ2-1 | TRBV10-1 | CASKTSTVNEQFF
TRBJ2-5 | TRBV7-6 | CASSLRPSGDRETQYF
TRBJ1-5 | TRBV19 | CASSISGQGNSNQPQHF
TRBJ1-2 | TRBV6-5 | CASSYKAGEGYTF
TRBJ2-4 | TRBV6-1 | CALETLAKNIQYF
TRBJ1-1 | TRBV19 | CASSTRTEGAFF
TRBJ2-1 | TRBV5-1 | CASSVGLGRDEQFF
TRBJ1-4 | TRBV4-1 | CASSQDVTNEKLFF
TRBJ2-7 | TRBV20-1 | CSIPKFYEQYF